A single sample gave rise to the 23 T cell receptor beta chains below, sequenced in a study of cytomegalovirus exposure and HLA in healthy donors. Primers included in the PCR were 60 Vbeta and 13 Jbeta primers. Only in-frame clones appear in the TCRdb table, and some are missing; sequencing was by immunoSEQ multiplex PCR. The sample shows approximately 200,000 clones, 79% of them seen only once. The sample taken for sequencing was PBMCs. The receptors come from a girl between 10 and 17 years old in good health and CMV-seropositive.

This sequence joins TRBV27 and TRBJ2-1; D perhaps matches TRBD1 (6 bases). Trimming took 5 bases from V and 5 from J, leaving 16 bases between them. Germline loops: CDR1 MNHEY, CDR2 SMNVEV (reference sequence). The CDR3 covers 15 residues. The CDR3 here is CASSERQAIDNEQFF. The CDR3, as DNA: TGTGCCAGCAGTGAGAGACAGGCGATAGACAATGAGCAGTTCTTC.

The chain has TRBV5-6 and TRBJ2-5; D gene ambiguous. The V end was cut by 1 base, the J end by 5 bases, with 12 bases between. The CDR3 is 14 residues long. Germline loops: CDR1 SGHDT, CDR2 YYEEEE. The CDR3 nucleotides are TGTGCCAGCAGCTTGCTGAGGTCGAGGGAGACCCAGTACTTC. It codes for CASSLLRSRETQYF.

This sequence joins TRBV7-2 and TRBJ2-2; D may be TRBD1 (5 bases). The CDR3 loop spans 14 amino acids. V lost 1 base, J lost 5 bases, and 8 bases lay in between. CDR1 is SGHTA, CDR2 FQGNSA, per germline. CDR3 in DNA: TGTGCCAGCAGCTTAGTAAGGGGAACCGGGGAGCTGTTTTTT. Encoded protein: CASSLVRGTGELFF.

CDR3 sequence reads: CASSHRTSGGNEQYF. As DNA, the CDR3 is TGCGCCAGCAGCCACCGCACTAGCGGGGGGAACGAGCAGTACTTC. This rearrangement joins TRBV4-3 to TRBJ2-7, with 12 bases that match TRBD2. V lost 3 bases, J lost 5 bases, and 5 bases stayed unmatched. This CDR3 contains 15 residues. In germline, CDR1 is LGHNA, CDR2 YSLEER.

A few counts support this clone. The chain employs TRBV14 and TRBJ2-7; 10 nucleotides line up with TRBD1. Looked up from germline, CDR1 is SGHDN and CDR2 is FVKESK. The CDR3 runs to 14 residues. Trimming removed 4 bases from V and 2 bases from J; junction bases left unmatched: 2. This CDR3 is CASSLGQGAYEQYF. The CDR3, as DNA: TGTGCCAGCAGCCTCGGACAGGGGGCCTACGAGCAGTACTTC.

The V call is TRBV10-1, the J call TRBJ2-1; 9 bases line up with TRBD2. V trimming: 7 bases; J trimming: 6 bases; junction bases outside the gene matches: 10. The CDR3 is 15 amino acids. Germline-derived CDR1 and CDR2 are WNHNN and SYGVQD (reference sequence). This CDR3 reads CASMVAGGLINEQFF. The CDR3, as DNA: TGCGCCAGCATGGTCGCGGGGGGGCTTATCAATGAGCAGTTCTTC.

The chain carries TRBV6-6 and TRBJ2-5, with 7 bases identical to TRBD2. V gave up 0 bases and J gave up 2 bases; unmatched junction bases: 6. The CDR3 is 16 residues long. Germline V gene sequence: CDR1 MNHNY, CDR2 SVGAGI (reference sequence). The CDR3: CASSYSRLAVQETQYF. The CDR3 DNA reads TGTGCCAGCAGTTACTCCAGGCTAGCGGTACAAGAGACCCAGTACTTC.

This clone was seen a handful of times. CDR3 in amino acids: CASSPRTGGSYNEQFF. In DNA, the CDR3 is TGTGCCAGCAGCCCGCGGACAGGGGGTTCCTACAATGAGCAGTTCTTC. The chain recombines TRBV5-6 with TRBJ2-1, with 10 positions matching TRBD1. This CDR3 has 16 residues. Germline-derived CDR1 and CDR2 are SGHDT and YYEEEE. V lost 4 bases and J lost 1; bases outside the gene matches: 5.

The chain employs TRBV5-8 and TRBJ2-7; unclear D gene. V dropped 6 bases and J dropped 3 bases, with 13 bases sitting between them. Germline V gene lookup returns CDR1 SGHTS and CDR2 YDEGEE. The CDR3 covers 13 residues. The CDR3 DNA is TGTGCCAGCAAGACGTCCCCGGGCTACGAGCAGTACTTC. Protein sequence: CASKTSPGYEQYF.

This clone has a single count. The V call is TRBV27, the J call TRBJ2-3; D uncertain. The CDR3 extends over 14 amino acids. Trimming took off 2 bases at V and 2 bases at J, with 8 bases between the two ends. CDR1 MNHEY and CDR2 SMNVEV come from the germline V gene (reference sequence). CDR3 residues: CASSLEQPTDTQYF. The DNA for the CDR3 is TGTGCCAGCAGTTTAGAGCAACCCACAGATACGCAGTATTTT.

The rearrangement joins TRBV15 to TRBJ2-1; a possible D gene is TRBD1 (6 bases). The CDR3 contains 17 residues. Looked up from germline, CDR1 is LNHNV and CDR2 is YYDKDF (reference sequence). The V and J ends lost 0 bases and 6 bases respectively, with 18 bases between them. The CDR3 coding sequence is TGTGCCACCAGCAGAGACAGGGGCCAGATTTTAGGCAATGAGCAGTTCTTC. Its protein is CATSRDRGQILGNEQFF.

The rearrangement joins TRBV7-2 to TRBJ2-5, with 12 bases that match TRBD2. The trim removed 5 bases at V and 4 bases at J, leaving 11 bases unmatched. The CDR3 spans 17 residues. Germline V CDR1 and CDR2: SGHTA, FQGNSA. CDR3 sequence: CASSRRLAGGPPETQYF. DNA for the CDR3: TGTGCCAGCAGCCGGCGGCTAGCGGGGGGGCCCCCAGAGACCCAGTACTTC.

The chain uses TRBV9 and TRBJ2-7; TRBD1 matches 9 bases. The germline gives CDR1 SGDLS, CDR2 YYNGEE. This CDR3 is 15 amino acids long. J lost 5 bases, V lost 9 bases, and 15 bases had no gene match. CDR3 protein: CATRQDRDRANEQYF. The CDR3 nucleotides are TGTGCCACCCGACAGGACCGGGACAGGGCCAACGAGCAGTACTTC.

J is TRBJ2-1 and V is TRBV11-2; 12 bases are a match to TRBD2. The CDR3 extends over 15 amino acids. The germline CDR1 and CDR2 sequences are SGHAT and FQNNGV. V shed 4 bases, J shed 9 bases, and the junction held 7 bases outside the gene matches. CDR3 sequence reads: CASSSPSGGAREQFF. DNA for the CDR3: TGTGCCAGCAGCTCCCCTAGCGGGGGGGCACGTGAGCAGTTCTTC.

The CDR3 spells CSVVGGSYNEQFF. CDR3 nucleotides: TGCAGCGTTGTGGGGGGCTCCTACAATGAGCAGTTCTTC. This rearrangement joins TRBV29-1 to TRBJ2-1; D might be TRBD2 (6 bases). This CDR3 has 13 amino acids. Germline V CDR1 and CDR2: SQVTM, ANQGSEA. Trimming shortened V by 4 bases and J by 0 bases, and 7 bases separated the two germline ends.

This clone was found a few times. This chain links TRBV4-1 with TRBJ1-5, with D maybe TRBD1 (6 bases). Germline values: CDR1 MGHRA, CDR2 YSYEKL. CDR3 size: 15 residues. V lost 6 bases, J lost 2 bases, and 14 bases lay in between. The CDR3: CASRAGVVGNQPQHF. Here the CDR3 DNA reads TGCGCCAGCAGAGCAGGGGTAGTCGGCAATCAGCCCCAGCATTTT.

The rearrangement links TRBV7-2 to TRBJ2-7; 10 nucleotides line up with TRBD2. CDR1 is SGHTA, CDR2 FQGNSA, per germline. The CDR3 covers 16 residues. J gave up 3 bases and V 10 bases, and 15 bases lay outside the gene matches. This CDR3 is CATFGLAAESGYEQYF. For the CDR3, the DNA is TGTGCCACCTTCGGACTAGCGGCGGAATCAGGCTACGAGCAGTACTTC. The entire variable domain, with the rest obtained from reference TRBV7-2 and TRBJ2-7, is as follows: GAGVSQSPSNKVTEKGKDVELRCDPISGHTALYWYRQSLGQGLEFLIYFQGNSAPDKSGLPSDRFSAERTGGSVSTLTIQRTQQEDSAVYLCATFGLAAESGYEQYFGPGTRLTVT.

The J gene is TRBJ2-1, the V gene TRBV6-6, with a weak D call TRBD1 (5 bases). Trimming left V 2 bases short and J 7 bases short, with 18 bases between. The CDR3 totals 16 residues. Germline V gene data show CDR1 as MNHNY and CDR2 as SVGAGI (reference sequence). CDR3 amino acids: CASSYPRQGVTNEQFF. The CDR3 nucleotides are TGTGCCAGCAGTTACCCCCGGCAGGGCGTCACGAATGAGCAGTTCTTC.

The V call is TRBV19, the J call TRBJ2-7; 8 nucleotides line up with TRBD2. The ends lost 4 bases at V and 5 bases at J; junction bases unmatched: 7. Germline V lookup: CDR1 LNHDA, CDR2 SQIVND (reference sequence). This CDR3 contains 14 residues. CDR3 loop: CASSTPQRENEQYF. The CDR3, as DNA: TGTGCCAGTAGTACGCCCCAGCGGGAGAACGAGCAGTACTTC.

This clone was counted a few times. The same CDR3 arises from other DNA sequences in this sample as well. The gene calls are TRBV6-1 and TRBJ1-2; tentative D call: TRBD1 (6 bases). V lost 2 bases and J lost 2, with 6 bases in between. This CDR3 comprises 13 residues. Germline V lookup: CDR1 MNHNS, CDR2 SASEGT. The CDR3 loop reads CASSEQGNYGYTF. The CDR3 bases are TGTGCCAGCAGTGAACAGGGGAACTATGGCTACACCTTC.

The J gene is TRBJ1-1, the V gene TRBV6-5, with D unclear. Germline loops: CDR1 MNHEY, CDR2 SVGAGI. The V gene lost 3 bases and the J gene lost 2 bases, with 10 bases spanning the gap. The CDR3 is 14 residues long. Here the CDR3 DNA reads TGTGCCAGCAGTTATTTCGATGGCAACACTGAAGCTTTCTTT. This codes for CASSYFDGNTEAFF.

This chain uses TRBV6-5 with TRBJ2-6, with 7 positions matching TRBD2. Germline CDR1 MNHEY, CDR2 SVGAGI. V lost 8 bases to trimming and J lost 4 bases; unmatched junction nucleotides: 8. This CDR3 has 15 residues. The CDR3 is CASLPGGSGANVLTF. The CDR3 region has the DNA TGTGCCAGCCTACCGGGGGGTTCAGGGGCCAACGTCCTGACTTTC.

The CDR3 DNA follows: TGTGCCAGCAGTTTATCGTGGAGGGGACGGACCGGGGAGCTGTTTTTT. It translates to CASSLSWRGRTGELFF. The V and J genes are TRBV27 and TRBJ2-2; TRBD2 is a possible D gene (6 bases). Trimming stripped 0 bases from V and 5 bases from J, with 13 bases between. Looked up from germline, CDR1 is MNHEY and CDR2 is SMNVEV (reference sequence). The CDR3 has 16 residues.